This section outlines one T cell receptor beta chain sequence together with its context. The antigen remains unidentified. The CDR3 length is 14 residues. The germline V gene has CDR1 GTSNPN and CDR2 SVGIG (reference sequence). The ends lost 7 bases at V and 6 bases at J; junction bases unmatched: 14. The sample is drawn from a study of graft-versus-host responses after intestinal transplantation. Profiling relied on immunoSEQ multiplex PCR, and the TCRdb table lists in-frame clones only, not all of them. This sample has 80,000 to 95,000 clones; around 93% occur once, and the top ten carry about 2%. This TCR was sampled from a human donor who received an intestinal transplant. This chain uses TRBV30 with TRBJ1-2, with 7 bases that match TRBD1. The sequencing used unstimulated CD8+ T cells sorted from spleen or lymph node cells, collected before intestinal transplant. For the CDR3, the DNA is TGTGCCTCAAACCCTTTGGGACAGACCCATGGCTACACCTTC. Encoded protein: CASNPLGQTHGYTF.